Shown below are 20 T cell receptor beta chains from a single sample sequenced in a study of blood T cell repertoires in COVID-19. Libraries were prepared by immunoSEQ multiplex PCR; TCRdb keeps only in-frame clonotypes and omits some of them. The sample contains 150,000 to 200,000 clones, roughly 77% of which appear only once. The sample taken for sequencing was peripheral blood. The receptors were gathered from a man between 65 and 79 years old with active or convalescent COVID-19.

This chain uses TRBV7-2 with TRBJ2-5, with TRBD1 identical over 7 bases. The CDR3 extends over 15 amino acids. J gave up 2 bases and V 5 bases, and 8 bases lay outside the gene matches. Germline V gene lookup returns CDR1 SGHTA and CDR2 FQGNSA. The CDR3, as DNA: TGTGCCAGCAGCCTCGGGACAGCAACGCAAGAGACCCAGTACTTC. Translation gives CASSLGTATQETQYF.

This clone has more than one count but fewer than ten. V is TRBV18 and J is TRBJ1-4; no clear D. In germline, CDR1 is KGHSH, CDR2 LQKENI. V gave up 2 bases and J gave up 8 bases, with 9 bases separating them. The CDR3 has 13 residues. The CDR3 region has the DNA TGTGCCAGCTCACCAACTGCGAGGGAAAAACTGTTTTTT. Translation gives CASSPTAREKLFF.

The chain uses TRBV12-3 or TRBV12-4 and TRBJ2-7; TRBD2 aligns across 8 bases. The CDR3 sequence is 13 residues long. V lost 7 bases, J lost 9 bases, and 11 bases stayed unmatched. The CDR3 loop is CASTPGRGIGQYF. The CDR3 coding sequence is TGTGCCAGCACCCCCGGGAGGGGGATCGGGCAGTACTTC.

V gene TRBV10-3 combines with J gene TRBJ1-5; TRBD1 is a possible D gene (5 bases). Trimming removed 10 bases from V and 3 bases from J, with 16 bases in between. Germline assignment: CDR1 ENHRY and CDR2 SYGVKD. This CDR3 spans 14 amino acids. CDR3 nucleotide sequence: TGTGCCACAGGCCTGGGGGAGGCCAATCAGCCCCAGCATTTT. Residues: CATGLGEANQPQHF.

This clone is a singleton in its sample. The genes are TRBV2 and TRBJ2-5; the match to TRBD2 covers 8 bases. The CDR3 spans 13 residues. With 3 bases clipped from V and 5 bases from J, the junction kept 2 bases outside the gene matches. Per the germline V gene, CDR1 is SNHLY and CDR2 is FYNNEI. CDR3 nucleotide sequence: TGTGCCAGCAGTGATCCTAGCGGGGAGACCCAGTACTTC. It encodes CASSDPSGETQYF.

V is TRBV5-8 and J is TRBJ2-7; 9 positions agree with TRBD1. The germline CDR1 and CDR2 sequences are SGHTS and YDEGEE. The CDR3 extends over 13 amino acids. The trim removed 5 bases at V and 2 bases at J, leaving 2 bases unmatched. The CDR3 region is CASRGTGPYEQYF. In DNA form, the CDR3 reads TGTGCCAGCAGGGGGACAGGGCCCTACGAGCAGTACTTC.

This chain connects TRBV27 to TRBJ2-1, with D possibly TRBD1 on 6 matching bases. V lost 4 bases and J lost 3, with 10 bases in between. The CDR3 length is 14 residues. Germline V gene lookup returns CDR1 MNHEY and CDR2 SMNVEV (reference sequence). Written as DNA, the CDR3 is TGTGCCAGCAGTTCCGGGACAAACTACAATGAGCAGTTCTTC. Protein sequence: CASSSGTNYNEQFF.

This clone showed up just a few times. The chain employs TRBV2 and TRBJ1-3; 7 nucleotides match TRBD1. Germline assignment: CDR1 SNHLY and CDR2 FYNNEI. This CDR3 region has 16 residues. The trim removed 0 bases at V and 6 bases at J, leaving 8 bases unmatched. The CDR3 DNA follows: TGTGCCAGCAGTGAAGCCAGGGGGGCATTCGAAAACACCATATATTTT. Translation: CASSEARGAFENTIYF.

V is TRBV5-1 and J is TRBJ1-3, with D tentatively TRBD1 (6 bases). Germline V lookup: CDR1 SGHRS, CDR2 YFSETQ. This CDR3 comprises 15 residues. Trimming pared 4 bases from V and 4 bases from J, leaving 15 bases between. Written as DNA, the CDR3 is TGCGCCAGCAGCCAGCAGGGGAATGAAGGAAACACCATATATTTT. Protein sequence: CASSQQGNEGNTIYF.

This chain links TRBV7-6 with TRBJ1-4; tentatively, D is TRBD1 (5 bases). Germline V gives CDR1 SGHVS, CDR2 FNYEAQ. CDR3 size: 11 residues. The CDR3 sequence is CAAGSNEKLFF. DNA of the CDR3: TGTGCGGCAGGGTCTAATGAAAAACTGTTTTTT.

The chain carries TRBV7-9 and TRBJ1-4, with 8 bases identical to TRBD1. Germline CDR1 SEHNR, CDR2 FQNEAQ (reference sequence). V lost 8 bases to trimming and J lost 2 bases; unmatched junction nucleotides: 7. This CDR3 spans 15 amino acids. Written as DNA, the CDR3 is TGTGCCAGCCACAGGGGGAGGAACACTAATGAAAAACTGTTTTTT. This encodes CASHRGRNTNEKLFF.

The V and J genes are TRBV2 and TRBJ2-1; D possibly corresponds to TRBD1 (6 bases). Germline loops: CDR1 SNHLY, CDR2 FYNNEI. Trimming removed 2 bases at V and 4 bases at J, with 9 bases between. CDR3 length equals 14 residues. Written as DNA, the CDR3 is TGTGCCAGCAGTGAACAGGGGATTTACAATGAGCAGTTCTTC. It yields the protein CASSEQGIYNEQFF.

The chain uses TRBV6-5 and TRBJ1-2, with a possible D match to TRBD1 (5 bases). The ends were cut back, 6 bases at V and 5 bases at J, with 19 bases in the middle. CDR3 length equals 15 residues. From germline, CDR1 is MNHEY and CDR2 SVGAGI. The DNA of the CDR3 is TGTGCCAGCAGGAGGGACGGGGGAGGAGGGTATGGCTACACCTTC. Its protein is CASRRDGGGGYGYTF.

Written as DNA, the CDR3 is TGTGCCAGCAGCATGGACAGGCGGGAGCAGTACTTC. Amino acids: CASSMDRREQYF. The V and J genes are TRBV7-2 and TRBJ2-7; 7 bases line up with TRBD1. V lost 5 bases and J lost 7; bases outside the gene matches: 5. The germline V gene encodes CDR1 SGHTA and CDR2 FQGNSA. There are 12 residues in the CDR3.

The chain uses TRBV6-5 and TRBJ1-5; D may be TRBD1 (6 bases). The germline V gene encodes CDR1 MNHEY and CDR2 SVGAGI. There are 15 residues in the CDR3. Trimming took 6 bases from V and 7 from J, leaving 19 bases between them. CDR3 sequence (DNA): TGTGCCAGCAGCTACGGGACACCAAATGCACAGCCCCAGCATTTT. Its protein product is CASSYGTPNAQPQHF.

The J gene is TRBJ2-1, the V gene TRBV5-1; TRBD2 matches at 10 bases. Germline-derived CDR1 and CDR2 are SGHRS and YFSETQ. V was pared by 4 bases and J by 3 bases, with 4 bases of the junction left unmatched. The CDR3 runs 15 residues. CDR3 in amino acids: CASSPGLADYNEQFF. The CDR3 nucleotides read TGCGCCAGCAGCCCAGGACTAGCGGACTACAATGAGCAGTTCTTC.

CDR3 coding DNA: TGTGCCAGCAGCCAAGATATGGCAGGGGTTTCCTACGAGCAGTACTTC. This encodes CASSQDMAGVSYEQYF. This chain links TRBV4-2 with TRBJ2-7; perhaps TRBD1 as D (6 bases). CDR3 length equals 16 residues. Trimming cost V 0 bases and J 1 base, with 13 bases left between them. CDR1 is LGHNA and CDR2 is YNFKEQ in the germline V gene.

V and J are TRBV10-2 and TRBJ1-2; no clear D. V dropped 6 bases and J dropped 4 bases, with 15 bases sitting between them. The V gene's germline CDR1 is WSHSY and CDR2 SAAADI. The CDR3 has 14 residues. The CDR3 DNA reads TGCGCCAGCAGGATGTCGGGGTTTGGCTATGGCTACACCTTC. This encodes CASRMSGFGYGYTF.

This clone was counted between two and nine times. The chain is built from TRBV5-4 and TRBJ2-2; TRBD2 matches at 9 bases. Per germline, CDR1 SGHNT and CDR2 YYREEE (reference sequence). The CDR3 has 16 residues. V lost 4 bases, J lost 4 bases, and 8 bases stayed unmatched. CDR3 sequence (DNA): TGTGCCAGCAGCCCCTTTAGCGGGGGAGGCACCGGGGAGCTGTTTTTT. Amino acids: CASSPFSGGGTGELFF.

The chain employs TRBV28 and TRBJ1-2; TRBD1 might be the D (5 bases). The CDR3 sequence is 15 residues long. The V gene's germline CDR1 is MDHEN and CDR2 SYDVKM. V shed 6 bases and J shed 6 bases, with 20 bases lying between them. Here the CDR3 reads CASSGGAETHNGYTF. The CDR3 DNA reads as TGTGCCAGCAGCGGAGGGGCGGAGACTCACAATGGCTACACCTTC.